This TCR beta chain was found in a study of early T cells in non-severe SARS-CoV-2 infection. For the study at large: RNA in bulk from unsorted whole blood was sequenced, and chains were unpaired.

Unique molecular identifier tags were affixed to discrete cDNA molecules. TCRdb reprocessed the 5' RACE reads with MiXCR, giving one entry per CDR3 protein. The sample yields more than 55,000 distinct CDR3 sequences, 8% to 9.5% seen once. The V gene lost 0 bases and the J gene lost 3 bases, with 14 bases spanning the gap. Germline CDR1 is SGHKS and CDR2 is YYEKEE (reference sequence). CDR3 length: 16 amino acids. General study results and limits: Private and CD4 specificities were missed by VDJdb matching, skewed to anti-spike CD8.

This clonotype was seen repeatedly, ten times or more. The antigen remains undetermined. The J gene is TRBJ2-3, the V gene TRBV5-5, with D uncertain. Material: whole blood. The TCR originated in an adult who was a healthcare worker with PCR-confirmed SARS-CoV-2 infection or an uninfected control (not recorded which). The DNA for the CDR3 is TGTGCCAGCAGCTTGGCACAGTACGCAAGGACAGATACGCAGTATTTT. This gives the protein CASSLAQYARTDTQYF.